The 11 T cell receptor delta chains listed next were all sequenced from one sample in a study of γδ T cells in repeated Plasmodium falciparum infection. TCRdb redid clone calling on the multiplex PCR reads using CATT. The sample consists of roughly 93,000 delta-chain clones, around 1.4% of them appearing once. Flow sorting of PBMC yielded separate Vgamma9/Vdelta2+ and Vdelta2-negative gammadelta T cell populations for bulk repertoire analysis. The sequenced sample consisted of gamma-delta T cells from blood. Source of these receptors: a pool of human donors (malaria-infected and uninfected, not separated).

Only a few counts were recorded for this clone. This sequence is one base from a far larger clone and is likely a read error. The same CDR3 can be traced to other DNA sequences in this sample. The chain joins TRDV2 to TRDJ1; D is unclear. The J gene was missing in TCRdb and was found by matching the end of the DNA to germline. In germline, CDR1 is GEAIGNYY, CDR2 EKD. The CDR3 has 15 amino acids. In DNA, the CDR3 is TGTGCCTGTGACCCGGTTCCCATCCACACTGATAAACTCATCTTT. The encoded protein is CACDPVPIHTDKLIF.

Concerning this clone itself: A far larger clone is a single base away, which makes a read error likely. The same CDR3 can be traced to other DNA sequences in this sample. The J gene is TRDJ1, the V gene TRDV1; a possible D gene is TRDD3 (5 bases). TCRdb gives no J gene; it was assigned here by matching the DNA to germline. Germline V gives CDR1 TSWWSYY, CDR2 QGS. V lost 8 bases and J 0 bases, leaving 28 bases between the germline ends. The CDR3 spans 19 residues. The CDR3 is CALPQIRPRSLGYTDKLIF. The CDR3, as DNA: TGTGCTCTTCCTCAGATTCGGCCTCGTAGTCTGGGATACACCGATAAACTCATCTTT.

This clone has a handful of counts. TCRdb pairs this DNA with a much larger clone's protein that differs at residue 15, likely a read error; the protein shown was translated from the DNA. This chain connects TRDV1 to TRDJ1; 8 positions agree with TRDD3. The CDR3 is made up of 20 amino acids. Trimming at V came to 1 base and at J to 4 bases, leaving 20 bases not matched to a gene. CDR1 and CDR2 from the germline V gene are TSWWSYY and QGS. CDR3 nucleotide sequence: TGTGCTCTTGGGGAACCCCCTTCGGCAGTAGTACTGGGGGCCATCGATAAACTCATCTTT. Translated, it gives CALGEPPSAVVLGAIDKLIF.

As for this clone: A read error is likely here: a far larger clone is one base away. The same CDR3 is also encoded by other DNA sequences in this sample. CDR3 residues: CALGELFPRPPYWGSSTDKLIF. As DNA, the CDR3 is TGTGCTCTTGGGGAACTTTTCCCACGTCCTCCCTACTGGGGGTCTTCCACCGATAAACTCATCTTT. The gene calls are TRDV1 and TRDJ1; 8 bases agree with TRDD3. The J gene, left out of TCRdb, was set here by checking the DNA against germline. J gave up 1 base and V 0 bases, and 22 bases lay outside the gene matches. CDR1 and CDR2 from the germline V gene are TSWWSYY and QGS. This CDR3 has 22 residues.

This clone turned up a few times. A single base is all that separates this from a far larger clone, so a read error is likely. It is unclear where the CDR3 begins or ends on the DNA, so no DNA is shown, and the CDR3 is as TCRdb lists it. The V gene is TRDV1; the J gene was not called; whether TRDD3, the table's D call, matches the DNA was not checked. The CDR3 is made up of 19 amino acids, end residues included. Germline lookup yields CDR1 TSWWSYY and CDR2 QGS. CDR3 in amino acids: CALGERVIFRRTGDWELIF.

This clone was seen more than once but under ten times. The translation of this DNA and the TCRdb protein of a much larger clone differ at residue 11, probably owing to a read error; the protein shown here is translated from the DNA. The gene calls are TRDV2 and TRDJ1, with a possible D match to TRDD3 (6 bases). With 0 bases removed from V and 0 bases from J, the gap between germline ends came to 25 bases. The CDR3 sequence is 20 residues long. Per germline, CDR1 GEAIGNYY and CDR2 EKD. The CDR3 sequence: CACDTLRSGVLGSYTDKLIF. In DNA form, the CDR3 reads TGTGCCTGTGACACCCTGCGCTCTGGGGTCTTGGGGAGTTACACCGATAAACTCATCTTT.

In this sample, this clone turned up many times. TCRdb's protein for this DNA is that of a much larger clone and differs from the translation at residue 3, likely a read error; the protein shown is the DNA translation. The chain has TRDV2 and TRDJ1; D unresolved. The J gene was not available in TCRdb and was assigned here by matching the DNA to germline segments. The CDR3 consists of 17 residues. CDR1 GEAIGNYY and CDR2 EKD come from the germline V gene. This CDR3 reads CARDTAGVLRYTDKLIF. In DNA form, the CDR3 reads TGTGCCCGTGACACCGCCGGGGTTCTCCGGTACACCGATAAACTCATCTTT.

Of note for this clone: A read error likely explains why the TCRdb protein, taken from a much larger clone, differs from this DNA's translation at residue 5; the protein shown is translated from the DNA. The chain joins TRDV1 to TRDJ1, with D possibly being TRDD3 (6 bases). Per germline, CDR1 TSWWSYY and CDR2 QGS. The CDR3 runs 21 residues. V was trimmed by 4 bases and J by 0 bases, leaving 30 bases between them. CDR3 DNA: TGTGCTCTTGGGGGAGTTAGTGTCGTACCGTACTGGGTCCTCAACACCGATAAACTCATCTTT. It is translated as CALGGVSVVPYWVLNTDKLIF.

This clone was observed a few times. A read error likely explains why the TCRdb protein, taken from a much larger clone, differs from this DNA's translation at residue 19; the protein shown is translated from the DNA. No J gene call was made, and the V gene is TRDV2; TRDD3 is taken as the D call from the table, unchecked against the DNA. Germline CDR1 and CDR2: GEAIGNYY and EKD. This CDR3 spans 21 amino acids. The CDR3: CACDKLMGDTKTNWDTRQVFF. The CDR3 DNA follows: TGTGCCTGTGACAAGTTGATGGGGGATACCAAAACGAACTGGGACACCCGACAGGTGTTTTTC.

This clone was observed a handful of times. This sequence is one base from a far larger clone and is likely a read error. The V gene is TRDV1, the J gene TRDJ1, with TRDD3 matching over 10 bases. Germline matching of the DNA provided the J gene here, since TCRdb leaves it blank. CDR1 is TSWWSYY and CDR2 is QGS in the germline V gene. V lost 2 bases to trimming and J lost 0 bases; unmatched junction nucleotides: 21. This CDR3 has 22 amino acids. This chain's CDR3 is CALGEGCGKPWGIASYTDKLIF. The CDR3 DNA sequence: TGTGCTCTTGGGGAAGGGTGCGGCAAACCCTGGGGGATAGCATCGTACACCGATAAACTCATCTTT.

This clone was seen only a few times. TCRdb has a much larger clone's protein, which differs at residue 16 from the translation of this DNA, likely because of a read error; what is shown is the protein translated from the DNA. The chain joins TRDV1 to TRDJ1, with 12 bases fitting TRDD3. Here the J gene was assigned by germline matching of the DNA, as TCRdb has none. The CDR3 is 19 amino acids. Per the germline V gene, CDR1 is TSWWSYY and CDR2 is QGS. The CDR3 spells CALGGWYWGIPGPSDILIF. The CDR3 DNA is TGTGCTCTTGGGGGATGGTACTGGGGGATACCCGGCCCGTCCGATATACTCATCTTT.